A single sample gave rise to the 22 T cell receptor beta chains below, sequenced in a study of beta chain features in type 1 diabetes. Study results and limitations: TCRB CDR3s from Type 1 diabetes patients were moderately but significantly shorter in all four CD4+ subsets.

Sequencing targeted expressed TCRB transcripts, as all isolated RNA had been reverse transcribed. The data were produced by immunoSEQ multiplex PCR, yet TCRdb's version contains in-frame clones alone and is incomplete. The sample lists roughly 290,000 clones, 15% seen once, with roughly 0.015% in the top ten. Their antigens are not known. Material: naive CD4+ T cells from blood. These receptors were obtained from a man aged 18 to 30 with type 1 diabetes.

This clone has more than one count but fewer than ten. V usage is TRBV18 and J usage is TRBJ2-3; TRBD2 matches at 7 bases. In germline, CDR1 is KGHSH, CDR2 LQKENI. J was trimmed by 0 bases and V by 5 bases; bases with no gene match: 8. The length of the CDR3 is 16 residues. The CDR3 spells CASSSVAGPSTDTQYF. For the CDR3, the DNA is TGTGCCAGCTCAAGCGTAGCGGGTCCTAGCACAGATACGCAGTATTTT.

V gene TRBV5-1 combines with J gene TRBJ2-2; TRBD1 agrees at 9 bases. The CDR3 has 14 amino acids. CDR1 and CDR2 from the germline V gene are SGHRS and YFSETQ. J lost 6 bases, V lost 5 bases, and 5 bases had no gene match. The CDR3 DNA sequence: TGCGCCAGCAGTCGACAGGGGGACGCCGGGGAGCTGTTTTTT. Translating gives CASSRQGDAGELFF.

This clone was detected only a few times. V and J are TRBV27 and TRBJ1-1; D ambiguous. Germline-derived CDR1 and CDR2 are MNHEY and SMNVEV (reference sequence). Deletions cut 3 bases from V and 4 bases from J, with 12 bases between. This CDR3 spans 14 amino acids. The CDR3 loop is CASSFGPEVTEAFF. Here the CDR3 DNA reads TGTGCCAGCAGTTTTGGGCCAGAAGTCACTGAAGCTTTCTTT.

This rearrangement joins TRBV5-1 to TRBJ2-1; 12 bases align to TRBD1. Losses at the gene ends were 3 bases for V and 7 bases for J; bases not matched to a gene: 5. Germline-derived CDR1 and CDR2 are SGHRS and YFSETQ. The CDR3 sequence is 15 residues long. CDR3 nucleotide sequence: TGCGCCAGCAGCTCAGGGACAGGGGGCGCGAATGAGCAGTTCTTC. Its translation is CASSSGTGGANEQFF. The full variable domain, completed using reference TRBV5-1 and TRBJ2-1, is KAGVTQTPRYLIKTRGQQVTLSCSPISGHRSVSWYQQTPGQGLQFLFEYFSETQRNKGNFPGRFSGRQFSNSRSEMNVSTLELGDSALYLCASSSGTGGANEQFFGPGTRLTVL.

The rearrangement links TRBV7-8 to TRBJ1-6, with D tentatively TRBD1 (6 bases). This CDR3 contains 13 residues. The germline CDR1 and CDR2 sequences are SGHVS and FQNEAQ. Trimming left V 0 bases short and J 13 bases short, with 10 bases between. The CDR3 loop reads CASSLADRLPLHF. CDR3 sequence (DNA): TGTGCCAGCAGCTTAGCCGACAGGTTGCCCCTCCACTTT.

The V call is TRBV15, the J call TRBJ1-1, with D unresolved. V lost 0 bases, J lost 4 bases, and 9 bases lay in between. This CDR3 contains 14 residues. Germline V gene sequence: CDR1 LNHNV, CDR2 YYDKDF (reference sequence). CDR3 nucleotide sequence: TGTGCCACCAGCAGAGACAGTTATGGCACTGAAGCTTTCTTT. This codes for CATSRDSYGTEAFF.

V and J are TRBV10-2 and TRBJ2-7; TRBD2 matches 10 bases. The trim removed 7 bases at V and 4 bases at J, leaving 7 bases unmatched. This CDR3 spans 14 amino acids. Germline V CDR1 and CDR2: WSHSY, SAAADI. Here the CDR3 reads CASKPGLASYEQYF. The CDR3, as DNA: TGCGCCAGCAAACCGGGACTAGCGAGTTACGAGCAGTACTTC.

There are a few counts of this clone. The chain recombines TRBV5-1 with TRBJ1-5; no clear D. Trimming took 3 bases from V and 0 from J, leaving 10 bases between them. The CDR3 is made up of 15 amino acids. CDR1 is SGHRS and CDR2 is YFSETQ in the germline V gene. CDR3 in amino acids: CASSYGLYSNQPQHF. CDR3 coding DNA: TGCGCCAGCAGCTACGGTCTGTATAGCAATCAGCCCCAGCATTTT.

This clone has more than one count but fewer than ten. This chain uses TRBV11-2 with TRBJ1-4; D not resolved. CDR1 is SGHAT and CDR2 is FQNNGV in the germline V gene. The CDR3 covers 15 residues. Deletions cut 2 bases from V and 6 bases from J, with 13 bases between. The CDR3 DNA sequence: TGTGCCAGCAGCTTAATTCCCAGGATGGATGAAAAACTGTTTTTT. This codes for CASSLIPRMDEKLFF.

A few counts support this clone. The V gene is TRBV21-1, the J gene TRBJ2-3; the table's D call, TRBD1, was not checked against the DNA. TRBV21-1 is flagged as a pseudogene. CDR3 length: 17 residues. The CDR3, as DNA: TGTGCCAGCAGCAAAGCCTCCAGTCCCAAAAGCACAGATACGCAGTATTTT. It yields the protein CASSKASSPKSTDTQYF.

The J gene is TRBJ2-1, the V gene TRBV5-4, with D maybe TRBD1 (6 bases). This CDR3 has 13 amino acids. CDR1 SGHNT and CDR2 YYREEE come from the germline V gene (reference sequence). V lost 0 bases and J lost 9, with 10 bases in between. Written as DNA, the CDR3 is TGTGCCAGCAGCTTGGGACAGGCTAGTGAGCAGTTCTTC. It yields the protein CASSLGQASEQFF. The full variable domain, with the rest looked up from reference TRBV5-4 and TRBJ2-1, is ETGVTQSPTHLIKTRGQQVTLRCSSQSGHNTVSWYQQALGQGPQFIFQYYREEENGRGNFPPRFSGLQFPNYSSELNVNALELDDSALYLCASSLGQASEQFFGPGTRLTVL.

This chain links TRBV5-1 with TRBJ2-1, with D tentatively TRBD2 (6 bases). The length of the CDR3 is 14 residues. V was trimmed by 3 bases and J by 5 bases, leaving 12 bases between them. Germline values: CDR1 SGHRS, CDR2 YFSETQ. The CDR3 here is CASSWDSRNNEQFF. As DNA, the CDR3 is TGCGCCAGCAGCTGGGACTCCCGAAACAATGAGCAGTTCTTC.

The J gene is TRBJ2-6, the V gene TRBV29-1, with D possibly being TRBD1 (5 bases). CDR1 SQVTM and CDR2 ANQGSEA come from the germline V gene. Trimming left V 7 bases short and J 2 bases short, with 9 bases between. The CDR3 length is 13 residues. The CDR3 sequence: CSGTFTGANVLTF. The CDR3 DNA reads as TGCAGCGGGACATTCACTGGGGCCAACGTCCTGACTTTC. The full variable domain, completed using reference TRBV29-1 and TRBJ2-6, is SAVISQKPSRDICQRGTSLTIQCQVDSQVTMMFWYRQQPGQSLTLIATANQGSEATYESGFVIDKFPISRPNLTFSTLTVSNMSPEDSSIYLCSGTFTGANVLTFGAGSRLTVL.

This clone appeared a few times. The J gene is TRBJ2-1, the V gene TRBV7-2; possible D gene TRBD2, 6 bases. V lost 2 bases and J lost 9, with 11 bases in between. Germline V gene data show CDR1 as SGHTA and CDR2 as FQGNSA. CDR3 length: 13 amino acids. The CDR3 spells CASSLTGRTEQFF. The CDR3 DNA sequence: TGTGCCAGCAGCTTAACTGGGAGGACTGAGCAGTTCTTC.

In DNA, the CDR3 is TGCAGCGGGGGGGGACTAGCGGGATGGATCAATGAGCAGTTCTTC. Its translation: CSGGGLAGWINEQFF. The chain couples TRBV29-1 to TRBJ2-1, with 13 positions matching TRBD2. Per germline, CDR1 SQVTM and CDR2 ANQGSEA. The CDR3 spans 15 residues. Trimming took 7 bases from V and 6 from J; bases not matched to a gene: 9.

This clone has just a few counts. J is TRBJ2-7 and V is TRBV5-1, with 9 bases matching TRBD1. This CDR3 has 16 residues. In germline, CDR1 is SGHRS, CDR2 YFSETQ. The junction had 9 bases not matched to a gene; V was cut back by 4 bases and J by 1 base. In nucleotides, the CDR3 is TGCGCCAGCAGCCCTCTATCCGGGACAGGGTCCTACGAGCAGTACTTC. As protein: CASSPLSGTGSYEQYF.

The CDR3 region is CASRQDRSNTGELFF. In DNA, the CDR3 is TGTGCCAGCAGACAAGACAGATCGAACACCGGGGAGCTGTTTTTT. The chain has TRBV7-9 and TRBJ2-2; possibly TRBD1 for D (5 bases). The germline gives CDR1 SEHNR, CDR2 FQNEAQ (reference sequence). The CDR3 runs to 15 residues. Trimming cost V 6 bases and J 0 bases, with 11 bases left between them.

This clone was found a few times. The genes are TRBV7-8 and TRBJ1-5; D is undetermined. The CDR3 has 13 amino acids. Trimming pared 4 bases from V and 8 bases from J, leaving 12 bases between. Germline V gene sequence: CDR1 SGHVS, CDR2 FQNEAQ. CDR3 region: CASSWALAEPQHF. In nucleotides, the CDR3 is TGTGCCAGCAGCTGGGCTTTGGCTGAGCCCCAGCATTTT.

The chain couples TRBV5-5 to TRBJ2-2, with TRBD1 matching over 7 bases. This CDR3 is 14 amino acids long. V dropped 4 bases and J dropped 2; count of bases not matched to a gene: 2. Looked up from germline, CDR1 is SGHKS and CDR2 is YYEKEE (reference sequence). The CDR3 bases are TGTGCCAGCAGCCGACAGGGAAACACCGGGGAGCTGTTTTTT. It translates to CASSRQGNTGELFF.

The sample holds a few counts of this clone. J is TRBJ2-6 and V is TRBV6-1; weak D call: TRBD2 (5 bases). CDR1 is MNHNS and CDR2 is SASEGT in the germline V gene. The CDR3 covers 18 residues. With 0 bases removed from V and 2 bases from J, the gap between germline ends came to 14 bases. The CDR3 nucleotides are TGTGCCAGCAGTGAAGCGCGGAGGTACAGTACTGGGGCCAACGTCCTGACTTTC. Translation gives CASSEARRYSTGANVLTF.

The V gene is TRBV18, the J gene TRBJ1-2, with 11 nucleotides matching TRBD1. V gave up 4 bases and J gave up 7 bases; unmatched junction bases: 8. Germline V gives CDR1 KGHSH, CDR2 LQKENI. The CDR3 is made up of 15 amino acids. Here the CDR3 reads CASSLAGQGASGYTF. In nucleotides, the CDR3 is TGTGCCAGCTCACTCGCAGGACAGGGGGCATCTGGCTACACCTTC.

This clone has only a few counts. The chain is built from TRBV5-1 and TRBJ1-5; 8 nucleotides line up with TRBD1. The V segment lost 1 base and the J segment 5 bases; nucleotides outside the gene matches: 2. The CDR3 extends over 14 amino acids. CDR1 and CDR2 from the germline V gene are SGHRS and YFSETQ. CDR3 sequence (DNA): TGCGCCAGCAGCTTGCAACAGGGGGATCAGCCCCAGCATTTT. Protein sequence: CASSLQQGDQPQHF.